These 20 T cell receptor beta chains came from one sample sequenced in a study of cytomegalovirus exposure and HLA in healthy donors. Primers: 60 Vbeta forward and 13 Jbeta reverse. TCRdb's copy holds only in-frame clones and misses some; the assay was immunoSEQ multiplex PCR. The sample has some 140,000 clones; around 67% are singletons. The sequenced material came from PBMCs. The origin of the receptors is a man aged 18 to 29 in good health and CMV-seropositive.

Worth noting for this clone: The same CDR3 arises from other DNA sequences in this sample as well. The V and J genes are TRBV28 and TRBJ1-1; 7 bases match TRBD1. Germline CDR1 reads MDHEN; CDR2 reads SYDVKM. CDR3 length: 13 residues. The J segment lost 4 bases and the V segment lost 3 bases, leaving 2 bases of the junction unmatched. The CDR3 DNA is TGTGCCAGCAGTTTGACAGGGAGCACTGAAGCTTTCTTT. This encodes CASSLTGSTEAFF.

CDR3: CATSNLDRGSNQPQHF. The CDR3 DNA reads as TGTGCCACCAGCAACCTGGACAGGGGATCTAATCAGCCCCAGCATTTT. The rearrangement joins TRBV15 to TRBJ1-5, with 9 bases identical to TRBD1. Germline trimming cut 4 bases from V and 4 bases from J; bases unmatched to any gene: 8. Germline lookup yields CDR1 LNHNV and CDR2 YYDKDF (reference sequence). The CDR3 spans 16 residues.

V gene TRBV11-3 combines with J gene TRBJ2-1; 13 bases fit TRBD2. CDR3 length equals 16 residues. Germline CDR1 SGHNT, CDR2 YENEEA. Trimming removed 8 bases from V and 10 bases from J; junction bases left unmatched: 14. CDR3 sequence: CASSDLGLAGAGEQFF. The CDR3 DNA reads as TGTGCCAGCTCCGATTTAGGACTAGCGGGGGCAGGGGAGCAGTTCTTC. The whole variable domain, remainder taken from reference TRBV11-3 and TRBJ2-1, is EAGVVQSPRYKIIEKKQPVAFWCNPISGHNTLYWYLQNLGQGPELLIRYENEEAVDDSQLPKDRFSAERLKGVDSTLKIQPAELGDSAVYLCASSDLGLAGAGEQFFGPGTRLTVL.

The chain employs TRBV2 and TRBJ1-2; TRBD1 aligns across 9 bases. Per germline, CDR1 SNHLY and CDR2 FYNNEI. The J segment lost 8 bases and the V segment lost 6 bases, leaving 7 bases of the junction unmatched. CDR3 length: 13 residues. The CDR3 region is CASSWDRVEGYTF. In DNA, the CDR3 is TGTGCCAGCAGCTGGGACAGGGTAGAAGGCTACACCTTC. Complete variable domain (other parts from reference TRBV2 and TRBJ1-2): EPEVTQTPSHQVTQMGQEVILRCVPISNHLYFYWYRQILGQKVEFLVSFYNNEISEKSEIFDDQFSVERPDGSNFTLKIRSTKLEDSAMYFCASSWDRVEGYTFGSGTRLTVV.

Only a few counts were recorded for this clone. The chain carries TRBV27 and TRBJ2-6; TRBD1 agrees at 9 bases. The CDR3 contains 15 residues. Looked up from germline, CDR1 is MNHEY and CDR2 is SMNVEV (reference sequence). V trimming: 7 bases; J trimming: 10 bases; junction bases outside the gene matches: 11. The CDR3 spells CASTRSGTGTNVLTF. DNA of the CDR3: TGTGCCAGCACACGTTCCGGGACAGGGACTAACGTCCTGACTTTC.

This chain connects TRBV7-8 to TRBJ2-7; perhaps TRBD1 as D (7 bases). The germline gives CDR1 SGHVS, CDR2 FQNEAQ. The CDR3 sequence is 15 residues long. V was cut by 5 bases and J by 5 bases, with 19 bases left in between. DNA of the CDR3: TGTGCCAGCAGCCCTAGGAGGGGGCCGGGCCACGAGCAGTACTTC. Amino acid sequence: CASSPRRGPGHEQYF.

The table lists this clone with a count of one. The V and J genes are TRBV4-1 and TRBJ2-1; 10 bases match TRBD2. Germline V lookup: CDR1 MGHRA, CDR2 YSYEKL. CDR3 size: 16 residues. The V gene end was trimmed by 1 base and the J gene end by 2 bases; junction bases not matched to a gene: 2. CDR3 bases: TGCGCCAGCAGCCAAGTCAGCGGGGGGGCCTACAATGAGCAGTTCTTC. Its protein is CASSQVSGGAYNEQFF.

This clone was picked up a small number of times. V gene TRBV19 combines with J gene TRBJ1-1; 11 bases are a match to TRBD1. Germline V CDR1 and CDR2: LNHDA, SQIVND (reference sequence). This CDR3 spans 17 amino acids. V was clipped by 6 bases and J by 3 bases; unmatched bases: 12. This CDR3 is CASSLDRDRGLYTEAFF. The CDR3 coding sequence is TGTGCCAGTAGCCTAGACCGGGACAGGGGGTTATACACTGAAGCTTTCTTT.

This clone came up a few times. The V gene is TRBV5-1, the J gene TRBJ2-2; D perhaps matches TRBD1 (6 bases). The V end was cut by 2 bases, the J end by 3 bases, with 11 bases between. CDR3 length: 15 residues. In germline, CDR1 is SGHRS, CDR2 YFSETQ. CDR3 DNA: TGCGCCAGCAGCTTATTGGGGGCGGACACCGGGGAGCTGTTTTTT. Its translation: CASSLLGADTGELFF.

Note on this clone: A junction end diverges from the germline sequence, so it may reflect a read error. The chain uses TRBV7-7 and TRBJ2-7, with 7 bases lining up with TRBD1. The CDR3 has 15 residues. Per the germline V gene, CDR1 is SSHAT and CDR2 is FNYEAQ (reference sequence). CDR3 nucleotide sequence: TGTGCTAGCAGCTTGGGTAAGGGGGCCGGTTACGAGCAGTACTTC. Its translation is CASSLGKGAGYEQYF.

The V gene is TRBV6-5, the J gene TRBJ2-7, with D possibly being TRBD1 (5 bases). CDR1 MNHEY and CDR2 SVGAGI come from the germline V gene. Trimming shortened V by 6 bases and J by 0 bases, and 12 bases separated the two germline ends. This CDR3 region has 14 residues. CDR3 nucleotides: TGTGCCAGCAGGCGGACACTTAGCTCCTACGAGCAGTACTTC. This translates into CASRRTLSSYEQYF.

This clone was detected a few times. In DNA, the CDR3 is TGTGCCAGCAGTTTAGGAACGGGGGGGCAGTTCTTC. Protein: CASSLGTGGQFF. V gene TRBV27 combines with J gene TRBJ2-1; 7 bases line up with TRBD2. The CDR3 runs to 12 residues. The junction had 4 bases not matched to a gene; V was cut back by 2 bases and J by 12 bases. Germline CDR1 reads MNHEY; CDR2 reads SMNVEV (reference sequence).

V usage is TRBV4-3 and J usage is TRBJ2-2; 11 positions match TRBD2. Germline trimming cut 4 bases from V and 4 bases from J; bases unmatched to any gene: 11. This CDR3 spans 18 amino acids. Germline loops: CDR1 LGHNA, CDR2 YSLEER. This CDR3 reads CASSLGLSGRAGTGELFF. The DNA for the CDR3 is TGCGCCAGCAGCCTTGGGCTTAGCGGGAGGGCCGGCACCGGGGAGCTGTTTTTT.

This chain joins TRBV6-5 and TRBJ2-5; D possibly corresponds to TRBD2 (5 bases). Germline CDR1 is MNHEY and CDR2 is SVGAGI. V was trimmed by 2 bases and J by 4 bases, leaving 8 bases between them. The CDR3 contains 13 residues. The CDR3 protein is CASSYGGGETQYF. In nucleotides, the CDR3 is TGTGCCAGCAGTTACGGCGGAGGAGAGACCCAGTACTTC.

V and J are TRBV10-3 and TRBJ2-4; D is possibly TRBD2 (7 bases). The CDR3 sequence is 16 residues long. Trimming removed 11 bases at V and 0 bases at J, with 20 bases between. In germline, CDR1 is ENHRY, CDR2 SYGVKD. The CDR3 loop reads CASAGAGEIAKNIQYF. In DNA form, the CDR3 reads TGTGCCTCGGCGGGGGCAGGGGAGATAGCCAAAAACATTCAGTACTTC.

The chain couples TRBV6-6 to TRBJ2-3; D is unclear. The CDR3 is 15 amino acids. The germline gives CDR1 MNHNY, CDR2 SVGAGI (reference sequence). With 5 bases removed from V and 0 bases from J, the gap between germline ends came to 12 bases. CDR3 bases: TGTGCCAGCAGTCCCCTAGACCGTAGCACAGATACGCAGTATTTT. This gives the protein CASSPLDRSTDTQYF.

The chain joins TRBV7-2 to TRBJ1-5; D remains unclear. CDR1 and CDR2 from the germline V gene are SGHTA and FQGNSA. Deletions cut 4 bases from V and 0 bases from J, with 19 bases between. This CDR3 contains 18 residues. CDR3 loop: CASSWKGTPGYSNQPQHF. The DNA of the CDR3 is TGTGCCAGCAGCTGGAAAGGAACTCCGGGGTATAGCAATCAGCCCCAGCATTTT.

The chain carries TRBV7-2 and TRBJ2-1; 7 bases are shared with TRBD2. After removal of 3 bases from V and 7 bases from J, the junction contained 3 bases not matched to a gene. The CDR3 covers 13 residues. CDR1 SGHTA and CDR2 FQGNSA come from the germline V gene. The CDR3 protein is CASSFGGSNEQFF. The CDR3 DNA reads as TGTGCCAGCAGCTTCGGCGGGAGTAATGAGCAGTTCTTC.

Regarding this clone: The sample contains more than one DNA sequence encoding this CDR3. The V gene is TRBV29-1, the J gene TRBJ2-7, with a weak D call TRBD2 (6 bases). The CDR3 loop spans 12 amino acids. Per the germline V gene, CDR1 is SQVTM and CDR2 is ANQGSEA. V lost 4 bases and J 4 bases, leaving 11 bases between the germline ends. The CDR3 bases are TGCAGCGTTGTAGCGGAAACTTACGAGCAGTACTTC. Translation gives CSVVAETYEQYF.

This chain links TRBV11-2 with TRBJ2-3; 9 nucleotides line up with TRBD1. CDR1 is SGHAT and CDR2 is FQNNGV in the germline V gene. CDR3 length: 15 amino acids. V shed 3 bases, J shed 0 bases, and the junction held 1 base outside the gene matches. This CDR3 is CASSFGQGSTDTQYF. CDR3 in DNA: TGTGCCAGCAGCTTCGGACAGGGGAGCACAGATACGCAGTATTTT.